These T cell receptor beta chains were read from a single sample in a study of T-cell reconstitution after alpha-beta-depleted transplantation in children. One entry per CDR3 protein results from TCRdb running MiXCR on the PCR reads. The data contain hundreds of thousands of distinct CDR3 sequences, about 16% of them singletons. Sequencing used PBMCs, mostly from graft donor cells, obtained 360 days after TCRalphabeta/CD19-depleted stem cell transplant. Receptors originate from a boy in the first two years of life who had a stem cell transplant for Wiskott-Aldrich syndrome, so the T cells may come from the graft donor. The CDR3 runs from the conserved cysteine through the conserved F or W. D genes are given only for firm matches. Size is omitted from some rows. Given values are once, few, many or a class for expanded clones.

J | size | D | V | CDR3 | DNA
TRBJ2-1 | - | TRBD2 | TRBV5-1 | CASSLRTSLSEQFF | TGCGCCAGCAGCCTCAGGACTAGCCTCAGTGAGCAGTTCTTC
TRBJ2-7 | many | TRBD2 | TRBV5-1 | CASSLTQRERNEQYF | TGCGCCAGCAGCTTGACCCAGCGGGAGAGGAACGAGCAGTACTTC
TRBJ2-1 | few | - | TRBV4-3 | CASSQDTIRASSAYLNEQFF | TGCGCCAGCAGCCAAGACACCATACGGGCCTCAAGTGCCTATCTGAATGAGCAGTTCTTC
TRBJ1-1 | many | - | TRBV5-6 | CASSLSGHWNTEAFF | TGTGCCAGCAGCTTGTCGGGACACTGGAACACTGAAGCTTTCTTT
TRBJ2-7 | - | TRBD1 | TRBV20-1 | CSASRPGQVAEQYF | TGCAGTGCTAGTAGACCGGGACAGGTGGCCGAGCAGTACTTC
TRBJ2-4 | - | TRBD2 | TRBV2 | CASSGLAGGPFSIQYF | TGTGCCAGCAGCGGACTAGCGGGAGGGCCTTTTTCCATTCAGTACTTC
TRBJ2-1 | few | - | TRBV5-4 | CASSSAPVPRGRSYNEQFF | TGTGCCAGCAGCTCCGCCCCGGTCCCCAGGGGTAGGTCCTACAATGAGCAGTTCTTC
TRBJ1-3 | once | - | TRBV7-9 | CASSFQGSSGNTIYF | TGTGCCAGCAGCTTTCAAGGCAGCTCTGGAAACACCATATATTTT
TRBJ2-1 | - | TRBD2 | TRBV12-3/TRBV12-4 | CASSFGGYGNEQFF | TGTGCCAGCAGTTTCGGGGGGTACGGGAATGAGCAGTTCTTC
TRBJ2-5 | - | - | TRBV10-3 | CAISESTGSETQYF | TGTGCCATCAGTGAGTCAACAGGGTCAGAGACCCAGTACTTC
TRBJ2-1 | few | TRBD2 | TRBV15 | CATSKGLREAGNEQFF | TGTGCCACCAGCAAAGGGTTGCGGGAGGCGGGAAATGAGCAGTTCTTC
TRBJ1-1 | - | - | TRBV10-3 | CAIKNRDTEAFF | TGTGCCATCAAAAACAGGGACACTGAAGCTTTCTTT
TRBJ2-1 | few | TRBD2 | TRBV24-1 | CATQGLAYNEQFF | TGTGCCACGCAGGGACTAGCTTACAATGAGCAGTTCTTC
TRBJ2-3 | - | TRBD1 | TRBV4-1 | CASSQEDRGTDTQYF | TGCGCCAGCAGCCAAGAGGACAGGGGTACAGATACGCAGTATTTT
TRBJ2-2 | few | - | TRBV27 | CASRPGGRGSTGELFF | TGTGCCAGCCGACCTGGGGGGAGGGGGAGCACCGGGGAGCTGTTTTTT
TRBJ2-3 | few | TRBD2 | TRBV20-1 | CSARLAGTTDTQYF | TGCAGTGCTAGACTAGCGGGAACCACAGATACGCAGTATTTT